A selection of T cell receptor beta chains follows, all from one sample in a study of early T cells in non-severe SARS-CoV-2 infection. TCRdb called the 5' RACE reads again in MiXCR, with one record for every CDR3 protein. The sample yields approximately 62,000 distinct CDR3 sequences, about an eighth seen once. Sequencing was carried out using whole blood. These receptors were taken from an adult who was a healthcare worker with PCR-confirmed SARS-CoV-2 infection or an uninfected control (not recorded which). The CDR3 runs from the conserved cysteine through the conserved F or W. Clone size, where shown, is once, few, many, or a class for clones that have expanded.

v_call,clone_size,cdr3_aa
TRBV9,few,CASSVGDGNTIYF
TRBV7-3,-,CASSLFAGGSYNEQFF
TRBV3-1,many,CASSLRQGGGYTF
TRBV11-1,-,CASSPTGGYEQYF
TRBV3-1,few,CASSPTGGYEAFF
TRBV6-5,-,CASSSRRGRGNTIYF
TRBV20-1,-,CSARVLGSGANVLTF
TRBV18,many,CASSSTGAQPLHF
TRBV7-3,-,CASSLTKASGRDEQFF
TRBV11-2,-,CASSVIGRNTGELFF
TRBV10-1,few,CASSEGNAYEQYF
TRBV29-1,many,CSARTGTENEAFF
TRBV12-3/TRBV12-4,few,CASNNPGGYTF
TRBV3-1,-,CASSRNINEQFF
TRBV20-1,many,CSARWTGGTGANVLTF
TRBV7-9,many,CASSSPEGRSETQYF
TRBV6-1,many,CASSDLGAGPDTQYF
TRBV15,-,CATSRLAGSYNEQFF
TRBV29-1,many,CSVERDSGNTIYF
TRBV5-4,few,CASAAGTGGAGTQYF
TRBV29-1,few,CSVESTGRTEAFF
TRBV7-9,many,CASSPDRDSYEQYF